This T cell receptor (beta chain) stems from a study of blood T cells in healthy people across ages. Study-wide results and limits: More naive CD4+ cells and higher diversity were found in long-lived than in aged donors.

Germline V CDR1 and CDR2: SGHKS, YYEKEE (reference sequence). The CDR3 length is 14 residues. V lost 4 bases, J lost 6 bases, and 16 bases lay in between. The authors ran a second PCR of about 6 to 11 cycles using a sample-barcoded 5' primer and a J-beta primer mix. TCRdb recomputed calls from the 5' RACE reads with MiXCR, one row per CDR3 protein. The repertoire holds some 710,000 distinct CDR3 sequences, with 22% as singletons. On this clonotype: Its matching antigen is unknown.

The receptor comes from a man in his 70s in good health. Sequencing used blood. This chain connects TRBV5-5 to TRBJ1-1; D call uncertain. The CDR3: CASSPPVPGAEAFF. In nucleotides, the CDR3 is TGTGCCAGCAGCCCCCCAGTCCCCGGCGCTGAAGCTTTCTTT.